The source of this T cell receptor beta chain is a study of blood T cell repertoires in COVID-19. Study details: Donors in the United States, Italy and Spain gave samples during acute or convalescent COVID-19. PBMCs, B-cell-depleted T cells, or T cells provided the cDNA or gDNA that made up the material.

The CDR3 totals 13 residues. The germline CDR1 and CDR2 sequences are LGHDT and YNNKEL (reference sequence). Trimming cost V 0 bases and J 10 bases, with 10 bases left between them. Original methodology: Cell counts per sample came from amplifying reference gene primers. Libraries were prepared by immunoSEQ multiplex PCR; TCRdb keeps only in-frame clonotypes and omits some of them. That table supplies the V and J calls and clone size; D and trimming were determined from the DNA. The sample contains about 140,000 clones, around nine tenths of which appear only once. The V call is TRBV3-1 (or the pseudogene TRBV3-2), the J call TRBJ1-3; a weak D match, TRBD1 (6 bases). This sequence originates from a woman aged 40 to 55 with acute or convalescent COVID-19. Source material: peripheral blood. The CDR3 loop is CASSQEGAGTIYF. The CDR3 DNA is TGTGCCAGCAGCCAAGAGGGGGCAGGGACCATATATTTT.